The rows below give T cell receptor beta chains drawn from one sample of a study of OX40 agonist ivuxolimab in advanced cancers. TCRdb's copy holds only in-frame clones and misses some; the assay was immunoSEQ multiplex PCR. The sample lists approximately 56,000 clones, about 88% occurring once. The sequencing used CD4+ or CD8+ T cells sorted from blood, collected in a trial of the OX40 agonist ivuxolimab. These receptors were collected from an adult with an advanced solid tumor such as melanoma, head and neck, liver or kidney cancer. CDR3s include the opening cysteine and the closing phenylalanine or tryptophan. The order of the fields is V gene, D gene, J gene, clone size, CDR3 protein, CDR3 DNA. The D gene is left open where the match is weak. A clone size is listed for some rows: how often the clone was seen (once, few, many), or a class if it is expanded.

>TRBV4-3|-|TRBJ2-7|-
CASSQDPLGSYEQYF
TGCGCCAGCAGCCAAGATCCGTTGGGCTCCTACGAGCAGTACTTC
>TRBV15|-|TRBJ2-7|-
CATSREQGWNEQYF
TGTGCCACCAGCAGAGAGCAGGGATGGAACGAGCAGTACTTC
>TRBV7-8|-|TRBJ1-3|-
CASRRSSGNTIYF
TGTGCCAGCAGACGGAGCTCTGGAAACACCATATATTTT
>TRBV20-1|TRBD1|TRBJ1-1|-
CSARGRRGAFF
TGCAGTGCCAGGGGGCGGCGCGGAGCTTTCTTT
>TRBV2|-|TRBJ2-3|-
CASSERSGVPPDTQYF
TGTGCCAGCAGTGAAAGGTCAGGGGTACCGCCAGATACGCAGTATTTT
>TRBV7-8|-|TRBJ1-5|-
CASSLTEAYGNQPQHF
TGTGCCAGCAGCTTAACAGAAGCCTATGGCAATCAGCCCCAGCATTTT
>TRBV9|-|TRBJ2-3|-
CASSVATRVGGRWTDTQYF
TGTGCCAGCAGCGTAGCTACCAGGGTCGGGGGGCGATGGACAGATACGCAGTATTTT
>TRBV27|TRBD1|TRBJ2-7|-
CASSHGTAYEQYF
TGTGCCAGCAGTCACGGGACAGCCTACGAGCAGTACTTC
>TRBV27|-|TRBJ2-5|-
CASSTLLAPQETQYF
TGTGCCAGCAGTACCCTTCTAGCGCCTCAAGAGACCCAGTACTTC
>TRBV27|-|TRBJ1-1|few
CASSPSRGAGTEAFF
TGTGCCAGCAGTCCCAGTCGGGGGGCTGGGACTGAAGCTTTCTTT
>TRBV19|-|TRBJ2-7|-
CASSIVGSYEQYF
TGTGCCAGTAGTATTGTAGGCTCCTACGAGCAGTACTTC
>TRBV7-4|-|TRBJ1-1|-
CASIRRENTEAFF
TGTGCCAGCATACGTAGGGAGAACACTGAAGCTTTCTTT
>TRBV7-8|-|TRBJ1-2|few
CASSLAQGYGYTF
TGTGCCAGCAGCTTAGCGCAGGGCTATGGCTACACCTTC
>TRBV5-1|-|TRBJ1-2|-
CASSLGGRVFSNYGYTF
TGCGCCAGCAGCTTGGGCGGCAGGGTATTTTCAAACTATGGCTACACCTTC
>TRBV28|-|TRBJ2-7|-
CASSRMEGVRGWLDEQYF
TGTGCCAGCAGCCGTATGGAGGGTGTGCGGGGCTGGTTGGACGAGCAGTACTTC
>TRBV7-2|-|TRBJ2-3|-
CAWIGADTQYF
TGCGCCTGGATAGGGGCAGATACGCAGTATTTT
>TRBV5-6|-|TRBJ1-2|few
CASSPGGDGYTF
TGTGCCAGCAGCCCGGGGGGGGATGGCTACACCTTC
>TRBV2|-|TRBJ2-7|-
CASEGPSYEQYF
TGTGCCAGCGAGGGACCCTCCTACGAGCAGTACTTC
>TRBV11-2|-|TRBJ2-5|-
CASSLAIKIGETQYF
TGTGCCAGCAGCTTAGCGATCAAGATAGGAGAGACCCAGTACTTC
>TRBV27|-|TRBJ2-3|-
CASQQTLSLTDTQYF
TGTGCCAGCCAACAAACCCTATCTCTCACAGATACGCAGTATTTT
>TRBV5-6|TRBD1|TRBJ2-7|once
CASSLVDREVDEQYF
TGTGCCAGCAGCTTGGTGGACAGGGAAGTCGACGAGCAGTACTTC
>TRBV18|-|TRBJ2-7|-
CASSPPISRVSHEQYF
TGTGCCAGCTCACCACCAATTTCCAGGGTTAGCCACGAGCAGTACTTC
>TRBV9|-|TRBJ2-1|-
CASSGGGGVNNEQFF
TGTGCCAGCAGCGGAGGGGGAGGGGTGAACAATGAGCAGTTCTTC
>TRBV4-1|-|TRBJ1-1|-
CASSQVRAANTEAFF
TGCGCCAGCAGCCAAGTTAGGGCGGCGAACACTGAAGCTTTCTTT
>TRBV7-9|-|TRBJ1-4|-
CASSPLLGGVTNEKLFF
TGTGCCAGCAGTCCACTCCTCGGGGGAGTTACTAATGAAAAACTGTTTTTT
>TRBV9|-|TRBJ1-1|-
CASSAQGGNTEAFF
TGTGCCAGCAGCGCCCAGGGAGGGAACACTGAAGCTTTCTTT
>TRBV6-1|TRBD1|TRBJ2-5|-
CASRVLTGGEETQYF
TGTGCCAGCAGAGTCTTGACAGGGGGCGAAGAGACCCAGTACTTC
>TRBV6-6|-|TRBJ1-2|-
CASSDTGNYGYTF
TGTGCCAGCAGTGATACAGGGAACTATGGCTACACCTTC
>TRBV7-9|-|TRBJ1-3|-
CASSPPGGSGNTIYF
TGTGCCAGCAGTCCCCCCGGGGGCTCTGGAAACACCATATATTTT
>TRBV2|-|TRBJ1-5|few
CASSDSNQPQHF
TGTGCCAGCAGTGACAGCAATCAGCCCCAGCATTTT
>TRBV7-6|-|TRBJ1-5|few
CASSLGQFNQPQHF
TGTGCCAGCAGCTTAGGGCAGTTCAATCAGCCCCAGCATTTT
>TRBV4-3|-|TRBJ2-7|-
CASSLRVSGRPYEQYF
TGCGCCAGCAGCCTTCGAGTATCGGGACGGCCCTACGAGCAGTACTTC
>TRBV30|-|TRBJ1-1|-
CAWSVGWNTEAFF
TGTGCCTGGAGTGTAGGATGGAACACTGAAGCTTTCTTT
>TRBV9|TRBD2|TRBJ2-3|-
CASSPLESGGSRTDTQYF
TGTGCCAGCAGTCCTTTAGAGAGCGGGGGTTCCCGCACAGATACGCAGTATTTT
>TRBV7-9|-|TRBJ2-5|-
CASSALPGTLDGETQYF
TGTGCCAGCAGTGCCCTTCCAGGGACTCTGGACGGAGAGACCCAGTACTTC
>TRBV23-1|-|TRBJ1-1|-
CASSQPPKTGTTESPNTEAFF
TGCGCCAGCAGTCAACCCCCCAAAACCGGGACTACCGAATCCCCGAACACTGAAGCTTTCTTT
>TRBV11-2|TRBD2|TRBJ2-5|-
CASRPASGGIWETQYF
TGTGCCAGCAGGCCGGCTAGCGGGGGGATTTGGGAGACCCAGTACTTC
>TRBV7-9|-|TRBJ2-5|-
CASSSTRAFTEETQYF
TGTGCCAGCAGCTCTACACGGGCATTTACAGAAGAGACCCAGTACTTC
>TRBV21-1|-|TRBJ1-6|-
CASSSPTGTYSPLHF
TGTGCCAGCAGCAGCCCGACAGGAACCTATTCACCCCTCCACTTT
>TRBV4-1|TRBD1|TRBJ2-7|-
CASSLPDRNYEQYF
TGCGCCAGCAGCCTACCGGACAGGAACTACGAGCAGTACTTC
>TRBV13|TRBD1|TRBJ2-1|-
CASSLDSTGEYNEQFF
TGTGCCAGCAGCTTAGATTCGACAGGGGAATACAATGAGCAGTTCTTC
>TRBV7-9|-|TRBJ2-1|-
CASSLSQHNNEQFF
TGTGCCAGCAGCTTATCGCAGCATAACAATGAGCAGTTCTTC
>TRBV27|-|TRBJ1-1|-
CASSLSRTTEAFF
TGTGCCAGCAGTTTATCTAGAACCACTGAAGCTTTCTTT
>TRBV15|-|TRBJ2-7|-
CATTTGIDSYEQYF
TGTGCCACGACGACCGGGATAGACTCCTACGAGCAGTACTTC
>TRBV25-1|-|TRBJ1-5|-
CASSEDGDIQPQHF
TGTGCCAGCAGTGAAGACGGTGACATTCAGCCCCAGCATTTT
>TRBV4-1|TRBD1|TRBJ1-2|-
CASSHETGGYGYTF
TGCGCCAGCAGCCACGAAACAGGGGGCTATGGCTACACCTTC